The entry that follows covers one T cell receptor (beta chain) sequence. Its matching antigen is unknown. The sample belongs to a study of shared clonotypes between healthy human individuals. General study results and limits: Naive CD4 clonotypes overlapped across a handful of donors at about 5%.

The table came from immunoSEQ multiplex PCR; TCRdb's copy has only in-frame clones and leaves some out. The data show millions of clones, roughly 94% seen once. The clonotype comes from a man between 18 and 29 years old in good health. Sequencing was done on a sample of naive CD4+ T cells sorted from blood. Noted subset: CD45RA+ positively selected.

This CDR3 reads CASETGDTEAFF. In DNA form, the CDR3 reads TGTGCCAGCGAGACAGGGGACACTGAAGCTTTCTTT. This chain uses TRBV28 with TRBJ1-1; 8 positions match TRBD1. CDR3 length: 12 amino acids. The J segment lost 3 bases and the V segment lost 8 bases, leaving 2 bases of the junction unmatched. Germline V gene lookup returns CDR1 MDHEN and CDR2 SYDVKM.